There are a few counts of the clone carrying this T cell receptor beta chain. The antigen remains undetermined. Germline V lookup: CDR1 SGHRS, CDR2 YFSETQ. V lost 2 bases to trimming and J lost 4 bases, with 12 bases between them. The CDR3 spans 14 residues. The data belong to a study of CD8 T cells in ankylosing spondylitis. Regarding the study as a whole: CD8+ by phenotype, disease-linked clones were relatively rare in peripheral blood. Several highly homologous variants made up a TCR beta motif that seemed to typify ankylosing spondylitis blood.

Generation of TCR beta libraries employed quantitative 5'-RACE incorporating molecular barcodes. TCRdb redid the calling of the 5' RACE reads with MiXCR, one entry per CDR3 protein. This sample has approximately 150,000 distinct CDR3 sequences; 30% to 35% occur once, and the top ten carry 6%. The specimen sequenced was synovial fluid, either unsorted or a sorted T cell fraction (not recorded which). The origin of this receptor is a male donor with ankylosing spondylitis. The chain recombines TRBV5-1 with TRBJ1-1, with D unresolved. CDR3 in DNA: TGCGCCAGCAGCTTTGCGGAAGCCGGCACTGAAGCTTTCTTT. As protein: CASSFAEAGTEAFF.